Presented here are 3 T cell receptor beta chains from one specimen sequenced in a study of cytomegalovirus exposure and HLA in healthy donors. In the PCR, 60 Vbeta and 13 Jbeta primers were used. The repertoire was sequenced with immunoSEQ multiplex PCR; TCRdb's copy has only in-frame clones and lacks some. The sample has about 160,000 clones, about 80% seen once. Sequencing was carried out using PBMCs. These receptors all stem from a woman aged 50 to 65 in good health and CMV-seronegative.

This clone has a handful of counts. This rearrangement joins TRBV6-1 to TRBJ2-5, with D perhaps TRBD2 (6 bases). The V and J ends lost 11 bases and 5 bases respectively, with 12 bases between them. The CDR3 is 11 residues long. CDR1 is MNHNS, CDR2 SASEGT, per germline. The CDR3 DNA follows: TGTGCCGGGGGGACCGGGGAGACCCAGTACTTC. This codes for CAGGTGETQYF.

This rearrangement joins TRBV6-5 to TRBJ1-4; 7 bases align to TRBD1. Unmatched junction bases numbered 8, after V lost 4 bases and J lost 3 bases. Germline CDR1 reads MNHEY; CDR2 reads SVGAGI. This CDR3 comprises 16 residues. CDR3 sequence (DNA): TGTGCCAGCAGTTCTAAAGACAGGGAGGCTAATGAAAAACTGTTTTTT. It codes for CASSSKDREANEKLFF.

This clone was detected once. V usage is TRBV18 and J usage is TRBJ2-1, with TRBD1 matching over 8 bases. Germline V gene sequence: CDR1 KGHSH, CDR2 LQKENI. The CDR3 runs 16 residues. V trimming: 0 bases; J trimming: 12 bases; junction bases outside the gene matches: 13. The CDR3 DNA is TGTGCCAGCTCACCACCGGGACAGGCCGAATCAGCTGGGCAGTTCTTC. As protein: CASSPPGQAESAGQFF.